These 3 T cell receptor beta chains originate from one sample sequenced in a study of T cell repertoires in ileal Crohn's disease. Time point: proximal margin of the surgical specimen (macroscopically non-inflamed). Assay: immunoSEQ multiplex PCR; the TCRdb copy retains only in-frame clones and omits some. Of 1,500 to 2,500 clones listed, approximately 91% are singletons. The sequenced sample was ileal tissue. Every receptor here comes from an adult with Crohn's disease.

The chain joins TRBV5-5 to TRBJ1-2; 7 bases are shared with TRBD1. The CDR3 is 18 amino acids. Germline V CDR1 and CDR2: SGHKS, YYEKEE (reference sequence). The V and J ends lost 4 bases and 2 bases, in that order; junction bases with no gene match: 17. CDR3 residues: CASSLGKTVTGPNYGYTF. Here the CDR3 DNA reads TGTGCCAGCAGCCTCGGAAAAACAGTGACAGGGCCCAACTATGGCTACACCTTC.

The chain is built from TRBV9 and TRBJ2-2; a possible D gene is TRBD1 (5 bases). Trimming pared 5 bases from V and 6 bases from J, leaving 11 bases between. The CDR3 is 13 amino acids. CDR1 SGDLS and CDR2 YYNGEE come from the germline V gene. CDR3 nucleotide sequence: TGTGCCAGCAGGAGCGAAGGGGCCGGGGAGCTGTTTTTT. Translation gives CASRSEGAGELFF.

The rearrangement uses TRBV11-2 and TRBJ2-7, with 7 bases matching TRBD1. The V gene end was trimmed by 2 bases and the J gene end by 3 bases; junction bases not matched to a gene: 19. The CDR3 length is 19 residues. CDR1 SGHAT and CDR2 FQNNGV come from the germline V gene. CDR3 nucleotides: TGTGCCAGCAGCTTAACCATATCCTGGGGGACAGCCCTTGTCTACGAGCAGTACTTC. Amino acid sequence: CASSLTISWGTALVYEQYF.